The TCR beta chain under discussion was sequenced for a study of cytomegalovirus exposure and HLA in healthy donors (dated by TCRdb to about 2017). As for the study more broadly: According to a later analysis, the 120 or so validation repertoires were produced on the same platform as the approximately 610 repertoires of the first cohort. The aim of the study was to test whether cataloging public T cell receptors could identify signatures of past pathogen exposure. In addition to the first cohort of around 670 subjects, a separate validation cohort of around 110 different subjects was used. High-throughput TCR immunosequencing, statistical association of individual TCRs with disease status, and machine learning were combined to predict cytomegalovirus infection status. Findings and caveats that apply to the study as a whole: The study gave a list of 150 to 200 TCR beta chains associated with cytomegalovirus. Cytomegalovirus status was reported to be diagnosed by the classifier with high specificity and sensitivity in both the original and validation cohorts. According to the authors, the approach could potentially be generalized to other disease states and immunological phenotypes. Most TCR sequences were seen in very few donors, while some public TCRs were found in many individuals. Of the cluster scores, roughly 93% were above 0 in a later analysis, which found that TCRs clustered in the first cohort also tended to co-occur in the 90 to 150 validation repertoires. The validation cohort had no HLA typing available for a later analysis, so co-occurrence within that cohort was assessed over all 120 or so repertoires. Three of the identified cytomegalovirus-associated TCR beta chains were confirmed in vitro to be specific for cytomegalovirus antigens.

Separate from the roughly 700-subject first cohort, the validation cohort of roughly 110 subjects was the group to which the donors belonged. The library was prepared using the immunoSEQ multiplex PCR assay. The paper's processing steps were these. To diagnose cytomegalovirus status from the catalog of TCR beta chain sequences, a statistical classification framework was built. TCRdb holds this immuneACCESS table with in-frame rearrangements only. Some clones are missing; in checked studies, unresolved V genes explain under half, and the rest has no known cause. V and J calls and clone size are as listed in that table; D and trimming were resolved from the DNA. Across this sample there are about 68,000 clones, with approximately 91% seen only once. About 3% of the sample comes from the top ten. Trimming removed 2 bases from V and 2 bases from J, leaving 7 bases between the germline ends. The germline V gene provides CDR1 MDHEN and CDR2 SYDVKM. From the cysteine through the phenylalanine, the CDR3 covers 13 amino acids. The kept DNA is CDR3 alone, 39 bases in frame from the first base.

Concerning this clone: This clone's antigen is unknown. The record has no base qualities; no much larger clone is one base away.

The chain links TRBV28 with TRBJ2-7, with the D gene too uncertain to name. The TCR was taken from a man aged 18 to 30 in good health and CMV-seronegative. Sequencing was done on a sample of PBMCs. The CDR3 reads as follows: CASSLVGAYEQYF. The DNA sequence is as follows: TGTGCCAGCAGTTTAGTTGGAGCCTACGAGCAGTACTTC.